Presented here are 14 T cell receptor beta chains from one specimen sequenced in a study of OX40 agonist ivuxolimab in advanced cancers. Clones were read by immunoSEQ multiplex PCR, and TCRdb kept only the in-frame ones, dropping some. The sample contains tens of thousands of clones, over 75% of which appear only once. The sample was CD4+ or CD8+ T cells sorted from blood, taken in a trial of the OX40 agonist ivuxolimab. These receptors came from an adult with an advanced solid tumor such as melanoma, head and neck, liver or kidney cancer.

This chain links TRBV7-2 with TRBJ2-5, with 11 bases that match TRBD1. V lost 5 bases and J lost 5; bases outside the gene matches: 7. Per the germline V gene, CDR1 is SGHTA and CDR2 is FQGNSA. The CDR3 consists of 15 residues. CDR3 amino acids: CASSRGTGGTETQYF. Written as DNA, the CDR3 is TGTGCCAGCAGCCGGGGGACAGGGGGTACGGAGACCCAGTACTTC. Variable domain in full (rest from reference TRBV7-2 and TRBJ2-5): GAGVSQSPSNKVTEKGKDVELRCDPISGHTALYWYRQSLGQGLEFLIYFQGNSAPDKSGLPSDRFSAERTGGSVSTLTIQRTQQEDSAVYLCASSRGTGGTETQYFGPGTRLLVL.

The rearrangement joins TRBV18 to TRBJ2-1; 10 positions agree with TRBD2. The CDR3 extends over 16 amino acids. J lost 3 bases, V lost 1 base, and 3 bases had no gene match. Germline-derived CDR1 and CDR2 are KGHSH and LQKENI. The CDR3 DNA follows: TGTGCCAGCTCACCACAACAGCGGGGGGGCTACAATGAGCAGTTCTTC. This sequence encodes CASSPQQRGGYNEQFF.

J is TRBJ2-3 and V is TRBV5-1; D is perhaps TRBD1 (5 bases). The CDR3 is 15 amino acids. V was shortened by 3 bases and J by 3 bases, with 14 bases between the two germline ends. The V gene's germline CDR1 is SGHRS and CDR2 YFSETQ. The CDR3 DNA follows: TGCGCCAGCAGCTCTCAGGGTATAGGAACAGATACGCAGTATTTT. Amino acids: CASSSQGIGTDTQYF.

The CDR3 is CASNDRVSNEQFF. CDR3 DNA: TGCGCCAGCAATGACAGGGTCAGCAATGAGCAGTTCTTC. The chain joins TRBV5-1 to TRBJ2-1, with 7 bases lining up with TRBD1. V gave up 6 bases and J gave up 6 bases; unmatched junction bases: 6. This CDR3 has 13 amino acids. Germline V gene lookup returns CDR1 SGHRS and CDR2 YFSETQ.

The chain employs TRBV5-6 and TRBJ2-1; D gene uncertain. Trimming removed 0 bases at V and 4 bases at J, with 14 bases between. Germline values: CDR1 SGHDT, CDR2 YYEEEE. CDR3 length: 16 residues. CDR3 sequence: CASSLGLGLLYNEQFF. The CDR3 DNA reads TGTGCCAGCAGCTTGGGTCTCGGCCTACTGTACAATGAGCAGTTCTTC.

Comment on this clone: The germline gene is not matched at one end of the junction; a read error may be the cause. The J gene is TRBJ2-3, the V gene TRBV4-2, with TRBD2 identical over 12 bases. Germline CDR1 is LGHNA and CDR2 is YNFKEQ. The CDR3 is 18 amino acids. The CDR3 bases are TGTGCCGGCAGCCAAGATAGGACTAGCGGGGTCAGCCCAGATACGCAGTATTTT. Translation gives CAGSQDRTSGVSPDTQYF.

This rearrangement joins TRBV7-9 to TRBJ1-2; 9 bases are a match to TRBD1. The V and J ends lost 2 bases and 8 bases, in that order; junction bases with no gene match: 12. Germline CDR1 SEHNR, CDR2 FQNEAQ (reference sequence). The CDR3 is 16 residues long. Written as DNA, the CDR3 is TGTGCCAGCAGCTTACGCGTCATACAGGGGGCAGGGGGCTACACCTTC. Translation: CASSLRVIQGAGGYTF.

The chain joins TRBV5-1 to TRBJ2-2, with no clear D. The CDR3 has 16 amino acids. The V gene lost 1 base and the J gene lost 1 base, with 11 bases spanning the gap. CDR1 SGHRS and CDR2 YFSETQ come from the germline V gene. CDR3 residues: CASSLMAAMNTGELFF. The CDR3 bases are TGCGCCAGCAGCTTGATGGCAGCTATGAACACCGGGGAGCTGTTTTTT.

V usage is TRBV7-8 and J usage is TRBJ2-7; 8 bases fit TRBD1. This CDR3 has 12 residues. The V segment lost 4 bases and the J segment 7 bases; nucleotides outside the gene matches: 3. Germline V gene data show CDR1 as SGHVS and CDR2 as FQNEAQ. The CDR3 is CASSYRQGEQYF. The CDR3 nucleotides are TGTGCCAGCAGCTACCGACAGGGGGAGCAGTACTTC. Full variable domain (remainder filled in from reference TRBV7-8 and TRBJ2-7): GAGVSQSPRYKVAKRGQDVALRCDPISGHVSLFWYQQALGQGPEFLTYFQNEAQLDKSGLPSDRFFAERPEGSVSTLKIQRTQQEDSAVYLCASSYRQGEQYFGPGTRLTVT.

The V gene is TRBV30, the J gene TRBJ2-2; D ambiguous. Germline V gene data show CDR1 as GTSNPN and CDR2 as SVGIG (reference sequence). The CDR3 is made up of 14 amino acids. Trimming removed 4 bases at V and 0 bases at J, with 9 bases between. The CDR3, as DNA: TGTGCCTGGAAAGCTCGGCCGAACACCGGGGAGCTGTTTTTT. It specifies CAWKARPNTGELFF.

V is TRBV5-1 and J is TRBJ1-1; a weak D match, TRBD1 (5 bases). The CDR3 runs to 16 residues. Germline CDR1 reads SGHRS; CDR2 reads YFSETQ. With 0 bases removed from V and 1 base from J, the gap between germline ends came to 13 bases. The CDR3 bases are TGCGCCAGCAGCTTGGGGAGGGGACGGACGAACACTGAAGCTTTCTTT. Its protein product is CASSLGRGRTNTEAFF.

This clone showed up just a few times. J is TRBJ1-6 and V is TRBV6-1; D not resolved. Germline V gene lookup returns CDR1 MNHNS and CDR2 SASEGT. The length of the CDR3 is 11 residues. V was trimmed by 6 bases and J by 5 bases, leaving 2 bases between them. In DNA form, the CDR3 reads TGTGCCAGCAGGGATAATTCACCCCTCCACTTT. Its protein product is CASRDNSPLHF.

The gene calls are TRBV19 and TRBJ2-7; D is uncertain. V gave up 3 bases and J gave up 0 bases, with 6 bases separating them. This CDR3 has 13 residues. CDR1 and CDR2 (germline): LNHDA, SQIVND (reference sequence). The CDR3 DNA reads TGTGCCAGTAGTATGGCAGGCTCCTACGAGCAGTACTTC. This codes for CASSMAGSYEQYF.

This clone has a single count. The chain is built from TRBV6-5 and TRBJ1-2; D not certain. The CDR3 runs to 12 residues. Germline lookup yields CDR1 MNHEY and CDR2 SVGAGI. Between the trimmed V and J ends, which lost 8 bases and 1 base, there was a span of 8 bases. As DNA, the CDR3 is TGTGCCAGCGCCCGGAGTAACTATGGCTACACCTTC. It translates to CASARSNYGYTF.